The sequence of this TCR beta chain was determined in a study of blood T cells in healthy people across ages. For the study at large: Per two T cells, template switching captured roughly one barcoded beta molecule. General study points: Unsorted PBMCs prevented conclusive naive versus antigen-experienced comparison. Shifts in expanded clonotypes may have been confounded by donor CMV status, which was unknown. When set beside aged donors, long-lived donors presented more naive CD4+ cells and higher diversity.

Comments on this clonotype: As yet, its antigen is unknown.

A sample-barcoded 5' primer and a J-beta primer mix were used in a second PCR of about 7 to 11 cycles. Each CDR3 protein is one row after TCRdb ran MiXCR on the 5' RACE reads. The sample contains under 2 million distinct CDR3 sequences, roughly 32% of which appear only once. Germline values: CDR1 MNHNS, CDR2 SASEGT. Trimming shortened V by 2 bases and J by 4 bases, and 14 bases separated the two germline ends. The CDR3 contains 15 residues. The specimen sequenced was blood. This TCR derives from a woman in her twenties or thirties in good health. The chain uses TRBV6-1 and TRBJ1-2, with D possibly TRBD1 on 6 matching bases. The CDR3 coding sequence is TGTGCCAGCAGTGAATCCGCAGGGGTGGGCTATGGCTACACCTTC. It yields the protein CASSESAGVGYGYTF.